The clone carrying this T cell receptor beta chain was detected once. Its cognate antigen is unknown. The data derive from a study of somatic mutations in cytotoxic T cells in rheumatoid arthritis. Background on the study: Selected populations of V beta antibody-stained T cells underwent flow sorting at nearly 100% purity; these encompassed V beta1+ cells subjected to TCRB sequencing.

The CD4+ and CD8+ fractions came from positive magnetic bead selection and were purity-checked by flow cytometry. Authors' data handling: Patient CD8+ clones above 1% seldom matched published virus-specific TCRB sequences. Sequencing used immunoSEQ multiplex PCR; TCRdb keeps in-frame clones, though not all of them. V and J calls and clone size are those listed in that table; D and trimming were worked out from the DNA. Here the sample spans 17,000 or so clones, approximately 80% being singletons. V shed 1 base and J shed 5 bases, with 14 bases lying between them. The germline V gene has CDR1 MGHRA and CDR2 YSYEKL. This CDR3 contains 15 residues. Whole-study findings and limits: Slight TRBV07 underrepresentation in rheumatoid arthritis patients went unadjusted for multiple comparisons.

The gene calls are TRBV4-1 and TRBJ2-5, with D tentatively TRBD2 (6 bases). The material sequenced was CD8+ T cells sorted from blood. The sequence was obtained from an adult with rheumatoid arthritis. Here the CDR3 reads CASSQGGVIQETQYF. The CDR3 nucleotides are TGCGCCAGCAGCCAAGGGGGGGTTATTCAGGAGACCCAGTACTTC.